This T cell receptor (beta chain) was retrieved from a study of T and B cells in COVID-19 patients. Multiplex PCR with BIOMED2 TRB-A/B primer pools amplified TRB rearrangements. TCRdb reanalysed the multiplex PCR reads using MiXCR and keeps one entry per CDR3 protein. The sample holds around 5,200 distinct CDR3 sequences, 20% seen once. The study, taken as a whole, reports: Patients with COVID-19 reportedly showed strongly skewed T cell receptor beta variable and joining gene usage. Sorted SARS-CoV-2-responsive or tetramer+ T cells and CD4+, regulatory and CD8+ subsets were not yet sequenced.

Each TRB amplification used roughly 220-550 ng of genomic DNA from blood. Trimming removed 7 bases from V and 3 bases from J; junction bases left unmatched: 8. The CDR3 consists of 14 residues. Looked up from germline, CDR1 is MNHEY and CDR2 is SMNVEV (reference sequence). This clonotype is medium-sized by share. Antigen specificity is unknown. Sample: blood. The rearrangement joins TRBV27 to TRBJ2-7; 8 bases map to TRBD1. The TCR comes from a human donor who had recovered from COVID-19. In nucleotides, the CDR3 is TGTGCCAGCATTCAGGACAGGGAGAGCTACGAGCAGTACTTC. It is translated as CASIQDRESYEQYF.